This T cell receptor (beta chain) was recovered during a study of breast tumors, draining lymph nodes, adjacent tissues. General study findings and limits: Luminal-like breast cancer showed significantly higher tumor–nontumor repertoire similarity than basal-like. That most tumor T cells come from lymph nodes remained unproven.

As to this clonotype: Its antigen remains unidentified.

The CDR3 sequence is 14 residues long. V shed 6 bases, J shed 5 bases, and the junction held 10 bases outside the gene matches. TCRdb reprocessed the multiplex PCR reads via MiXCR and lists one record per CDR3 protein. The profile shows around 16,000 distinct CDR3 sequences, 52% of them singletons. The clonotype originates from a female donor with breast cancer. Some clones in this sample may be carry-over from other donors' samples. Specimen: tumor-adjacent breast tissue. The genes are TRBV12-3 or TRBV12-4 and TRBJ2-7; 7 nucleotides agree with TRBD1. In DNA, the CDR3 is TGTGCCAGCAGCCTGGGACAGAGTGTCGACGAGCAGTACTTC. This gives the protein CASSLGQSVDEQYF.